The 18 T cell receptor beta chains in this list originate from one sample, sequenced in a study of blood T cell repertoires in COVID-19. The table came from immunoSEQ multiplex PCR; TCRdb's copy has only in-frame clones and leaves some out. The sample includes approximately 92,000 clones, around 83% of them seen just once. Sequencing was done on a sample of peripheral blood. The receptors shown here come from a woman aged 55-70 years in a cohort sampled during active or convalescent COVID-19.

CDR3 sequence (DNA): TGTGCCAGCAGCGCGCTGGGTGGTCGAGGGCATGGCTACACCTTC. The encoded protein is CASSALGGRGHGYTF. The rearrangement joins TRBV5-5 to TRBJ1-2; D is unclear. Looked up from germline, CDR1 is SGHKS and CDR2 is YYEKEE (reference sequence). Trimming stripped 4 bases from V and 6 bases from J, with 19 bases between. The CDR3 has 15 amino acids.

The chain combines TRBV4-1 with TRBJ1-4, with 8 bases matching TRBD1. The CDR3 loop spans 15 amino acids. Losses at the gene ends were 5 bases for V and 3 bases for J; bases not matched to a gene: 5. Germline V gives CDR1 MGHRA, CDR2 YSYEKL. The CDR3 DNA follows: TGCGCCAGCAGCGCCCACAGGGGGGCTAATGAAAAACTGTTTTTT. Protein sequence: CASSAHRGANEKLFF.

The rearrangement links TRBV11-2 to TRBJ2-7, with TRBD1 matching over 7 bases. V lost 5 bases to trimming and J lost 3 bases; unmatched junction nucleotides: 7. CDR1 and CDR2 (germline): SGHAT, FQNNGV. This CDR3 is built from 14 residues. In DNA, the CDR3 is TGTGCCAGCAGCCGGACAGGCCGCCTCTACGAGCAGTACTTC. Protein product: CASSRTGRLYEQYF.

This chain links TRBV28 with TRBJ2-7; weak D call: TRBD1 (5 bases). Germline V gene data show CDR1 as MDHEN and CDR2 as SYDVKM. V lost 6 bases and J 4 bases, leaving 13 bases between the germline ends. This CDR3 is 13 amino acids long. This CDR3 reads CASRDTDTYEQYF. The CDR3 bases are TGTGCCAGCAGGGACACGGATACTTACGAGCAGTACTTC.

Only a few counts were recorded for this clone. This sequence joins TRBV29-1 and TRBJ1-2; 7 bases are a match to TRBD1. Per germline, CDR1 SQVTM and CDR2 ANQGSEA. The CDR3 is made up of 18 amino acids. J lost 1 base, V lost 0 bases, and 14 bases had no gene match. This CDR3 reads CSVEDRGQTKNLNYGYTF. The DNA of the CDR3 is TGCAGCGTTGAAGATCGGGGACAGACTAAGAATCTTAACTATGGCTACACCTTC.

V is TRBV7-8 and J is TRBJ2-7; 8 nucleotides line up with TRBD1. CDR3 length equals 15 residues. V shed 6 bases, J shed 4 bases, and the junction held 11 bases outside the gene matches. CDR1 is SGHVS and CDR2 is FQNEAQ in the germline V gene. CDR3 in DNA: TGTGCCAGCAGGGTGGGAGGACAGGGTCGGTACGAGCAGTACTTC. Protein product: CASRVGGQGRYEQYF.

V usage is TRBV11-2 and J usage is TRBJ1-2; 9 bases agree with TRBD1. In germline, CDR1 is SGHAT, CDR2 FQNNGV. V shed 5 bases and J 4 bases; nucleotides not matched to a gene: 8. The CDR3 consists of 15 residues. Here the CDR3 DNA reads TGTGCCAGCAGCAAGGGACAGGGACCCATCTATGGCTACACCTTC. This codes for CASSKGQGPIYGYTF.

The chain links TRBV15 to TRBJ1-2; D is possibly TRBD1 (6 bases). The CDR3 is 15 residues long. Germline-derived CDR1 and CDR2 are LNHNV and YYDKDF (reference sequence). Trimming cost V 3 bases and J 9 bases, with 20 bases left between them. CDR3 loop: CATSSDYLNRDSYTF. The CDR3 nucleotides read TGTGCCACCAGCAGCGATTACCTGAACAGGGACAGCTACACCTTC.

This clone was detected a few times. The gene calls are TRBV9 and TRBJ2-2; D is perhaps TRBD2 (5 bases). The germline CDR1 and CDR2 sequences are SGDLS and YYNGEE. The CDR3 consists of 14 residues. V was clipped by 9 bases and J by 1 base, with 13 bases between them. The CDR3 DNA reads as TGTGCCACCGAAAGAGGAGGGAACACCGGGGAGCTGTTTTTT. Residues: CATERGGNTGELFF.

The chain is built from TRBV6-4 and TRBJ2-2; the match to TRBD2 covers 8 bases. The V gene's germline CDR1 is MRHNA and CDR2 SNTAGT. V lost 6 bases, J lost 3 bases, and 6 bases stayed unmatched. CDR3 length equals 15 residues. The CDR3 region is CASRAGTSDTGELFF. CDR3 nucleotides: TGTGCCAGCAGAGCCGGGACTAGTGACACCGGGGAGCTGTTTTTT.

The chain employs TRBV7-2 and TRBJ2-7; D is possibly TRBD2 (6 bases). The CDR3 extends over 14 amino acids. The germline V gene encodes CDR1 SGHTA and CDR2 FQGNSA. V lost 3 bases, J lost 0 bases, and 9 bases lay in between. CDR3 DNA sequence: TGTGCCAGCAGCTTTGGGGAGGTCTCCTACGAGCAGTACTTC. Translation gives CASSFGEVSYEQYF. The full variable domain, in which reference TRBV7-2 and TRBJ2-7 provide the parts outside the CDR3, is GAGVSQSPSNKVTEKGKDVELRCDPISGHTALYWYRQSLGQGLEFLIYFQGNSAPDKSGLPSDRFSAERTGGSVSTLTIQRTQQEDSAVYLCASSFGEVSYEQYFGPGTRLTVT.

J is TRBJ1-1 and V is TRBV9; maybe TRBD1 (5 bases). The CDR3 extends over 15 amino acids. The V and J ends lost 0 bases and 0 bases respectively, with 9 bases between them. Germline assignment: CDR1 SGDLS and CDR2 YYNGEE. The CDR3 region has the DNA TGTGCCAGCAGCGTAGGGTTAGGGGTGAACACTGAAGCTTTCTTT. This translates into CASSVGLGVNTEAFF.

The chain uses TRBV19 and TRBJ1-2; no definite D call. CDR1 and CDR2 (germline): LNHDA, SQIVND (reference sequence). This CDR3 region has 13 residues. With 3 bases removed from V and 3 bases from J, the gap between germline ends came to 8 bases. The CDR3 spells CASSIGGDYGYTF. DNA for the CDR3: TGTGCCAGTAGTATCGGAGGTGACTATGGCTACACCTTC.

This clone was recorded once. V gene TRBV19 combines with J gene TRBJ2-6; TRBD1 matches at 7 bases. With V trimmed by 7 bases and J by 0 bases, 9 bases remained unmatched. From germline, CDR1 is LNHDA and CDR2 SQIVND (reference sequence). CDR3 length equals 17 residues. The CDR3 nucleotides are TGTGCCAGTACCCAGGACAGGCCAATCTCTGGGGCCAACGTCCTGACTTTC. Its protein product is CASTQDRPISGANVLTF.

This chain uses TRBV29-1 with TRBJ2-1; 7 bases align to TRBD1. Per germline, CDR1 SQVTM and CDR2 ANQGSEA. V dropped 0 bases and J dropped 4; count of bases not matched to a gene: 9. The CDR3 extends over 16 amino acids. Here the CDR3 DNA reads TGCAGCGTTGAAGAATTTGGGACAGCTTTGTACAATGAGCAGTTCTTC. This encodes CSVEEFGTALYNEQFF.

The chain is built from TRBV12-5 and TRBJ2-7; D is ambiguous. V lost 1 base to trimming and J lost 6 bases, with 10 bases between them. This CDR3 has 13 residues. From germline, CDR1 is LGHNT and CDR2 FRNRAP. CDR3 bases: TGTGCTAGTGGTTTGGCCCCCTCCGGCGAGCAGTACTTC. This gives the protein CASGLAPSGEQYF. The entire variable domain, with the rest obtained from reference TRBV12-5 and TRBJ2-7, is as follows: DARVTQTPRHKVTEMGQEVTMRCQPILGHNTVFWYRQTMMQGLELLAYFRNRAPLDDSGMPKDRFSAEMPDATLATLKIQPSEPRDSAVYFCASGLAPSGEQYFGPGTRLTVT.

The chain carries TRBV7-8 and TRBJ2-5; 8 nucleotides align to TRBD1. The V gene end was trimmed by 5 bases and the J gene end by 7 bases; junction bases not matched to a gene: 12. The germline CDR1 and CDR2 sequences are SGHVS and FQNEAQ. This CDR3 has 15 residues. The CDR3 DNA sequence: TGTGCCAGCAGCCGAAGGGACAGGCCTCAGGGGACCCAGTACTTC. Its protein product is CASSRRDRPQGTQYF.

In DNA form, the CDR3 reads TGTGCCAGTTCCCAGGGGACTATGGCTTTCTTT. This translates into CASSQGTMAFF. The chain links TRBV28 to TRBJ1-1; D is perhaps TRBD1 (6 bases). Trimming shortened V by 9 bases and J by 11 bases, and 16 bases separated the two germline ends. CDR1 and CDR2 from the germline V gene are MDHEN and SYDVKM. This CDR3 is built from 11 residues.